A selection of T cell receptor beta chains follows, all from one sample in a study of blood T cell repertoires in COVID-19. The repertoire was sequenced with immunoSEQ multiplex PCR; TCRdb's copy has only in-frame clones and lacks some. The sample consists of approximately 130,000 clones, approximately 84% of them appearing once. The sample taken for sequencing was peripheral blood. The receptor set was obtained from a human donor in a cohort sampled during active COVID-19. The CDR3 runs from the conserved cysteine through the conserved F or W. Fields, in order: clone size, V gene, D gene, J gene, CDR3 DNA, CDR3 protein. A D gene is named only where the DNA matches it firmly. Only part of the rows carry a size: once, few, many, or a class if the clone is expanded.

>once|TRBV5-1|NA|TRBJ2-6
TGCGCCAGCAGCCAGGGGTCTGGGGCCAACGTCCTGACTTTC
CASSQGSGANVLTF
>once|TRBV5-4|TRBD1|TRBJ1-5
TGTGCCAGCAGCGTCAGGGGGCAGGGCAATCAGCCCCAGCATTTT
CASSVRGQGNQPQHF
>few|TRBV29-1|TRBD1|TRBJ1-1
TGCAGCGCGGACGGACAGGGGGCGAATGAAGCTTTCTTT
CSADGQGANEAFF
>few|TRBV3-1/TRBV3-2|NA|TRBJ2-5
TGTGCCAGCAGCCACCGGACAGCTCAAGAGACCCAGTACTTC
CASSHRTAQETQYF
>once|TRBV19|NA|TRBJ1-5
TGTGCCAGTAGTATCCCCACAGGTTATAGCAATCAGCCCCAGCATTTT
CASSIPTGYSNQPQHF
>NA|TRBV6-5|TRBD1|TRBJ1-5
TGTGCCAGCAGACAGGGGGCGGGTGATCAGCCCCAGCATTTT
CASRQGAGDQPQHF
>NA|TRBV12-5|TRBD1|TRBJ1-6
TGTGCTAGTGGCCTCCCCGGGACAGGAAGAAAAGGGCATAATTCACCCCTCCACTTT
CASGLPGTGRKGHNSPLHF
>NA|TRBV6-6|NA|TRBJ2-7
TGTGCCAGCAGTTACTCGGACTCCTTCGGGCTCGAGCAGTACTTC
CASSYSDSFGLEQYF
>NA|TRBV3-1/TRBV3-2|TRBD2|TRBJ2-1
TGTGCCAGCAGCCGCGGGGTTGCGGGGGACAATGAGCAGTTCTTC
CASSRGVAGDNEQFF
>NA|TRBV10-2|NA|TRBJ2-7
TGCGCCAGCAGTGGTAGGGCGGGGGCCGTAAACGAGCAGTACTTC
CASSGRAGAVNEQYF
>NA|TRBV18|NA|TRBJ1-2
TGTGCCAGCTCACCAGGCAGGGCCTCCTATGGCTACACCTTC
CASSPGRASYGYTF
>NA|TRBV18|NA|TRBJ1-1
TGTGCCAGCTCACCTGTCCCATACAGGGAGAACACTGAAGCTTTCTTT
CASSPVPYRENTEAFF
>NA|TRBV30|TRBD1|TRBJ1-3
TGTGCCTGGGGGACAGGGCTAGGAAACACCATATATTTT
CAWGTGLGNTIYF
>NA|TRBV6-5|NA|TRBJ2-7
TGTGCCAGCAGTCCCTGGGAGGGGGCCTACGAGCAGTACTTC
CASSPWEGAYEQYF
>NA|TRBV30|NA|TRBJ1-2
TGTGCCTGGAGTACACCCGGACAGTTCTATGGCTACACCTTC
CAWSTPGQFYGYTF
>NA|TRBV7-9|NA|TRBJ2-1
TGTGCCAGCAGCGCCATGCGACAGATTAGCTCCTACAATGAGCAGTTCTTC
CASSAMRQISSYNEQFF
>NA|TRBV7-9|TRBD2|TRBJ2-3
TGTGCCAGCAGCCCCGGGGTAGCGGGGGGACACACAGATACGCAGTATTTT
CASSPGVAGGHTDTQYF
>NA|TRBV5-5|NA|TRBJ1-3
TGTGCCAGCAGCTTGTTAGGGGGAGCTGGAAACACCATATATTTT
CASSLLGGAGNTIYF
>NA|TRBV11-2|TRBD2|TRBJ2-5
TGTGCCAGCAGCTTAGCGGGGGGGCTCGGAGAGACCCAGTACTTC
CASSLAGGLGETQYF
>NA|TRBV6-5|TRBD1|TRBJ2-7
TGTGCCAGCACCAGAACAGGGGGCTCAAACGAGCAGTACTTC
CASTRTGGSNEQYF
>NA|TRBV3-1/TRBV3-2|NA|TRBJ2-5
TGTGCCAGCAGCCCACGTGGGAGGATCCAAGAGACCCAGTACTTC
CASSPRGRIQETQYF
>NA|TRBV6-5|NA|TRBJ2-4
TGTGCCAGCAGCGACTCGGAGGGCGACATTCAGTACTTC
CASSDSEGDIQYF
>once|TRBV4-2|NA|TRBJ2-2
TGTGCCAGCAGCATCCTGGGGCAAGACACCGGGGAGCTGTTTTTT
CASSILGQDTGELFF
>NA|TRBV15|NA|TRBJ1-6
TGTGCCACCAGCCTTCCAGGGGAAGTTTCACCCCTCCACTTT
CATSLPGEVSPLHF
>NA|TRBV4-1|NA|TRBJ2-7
TGCGCCAGCAGCCAAGATCCGGGGGGCTTATACTACGAGCAGTACTTC
CASSQDPGGLYYEQYF
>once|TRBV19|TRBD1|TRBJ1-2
TGTGCCAGTAGTACCCACCCGGGACAGGAAGGCTATGGCTACACCTTC
CASSTHPGQEGYGYTF